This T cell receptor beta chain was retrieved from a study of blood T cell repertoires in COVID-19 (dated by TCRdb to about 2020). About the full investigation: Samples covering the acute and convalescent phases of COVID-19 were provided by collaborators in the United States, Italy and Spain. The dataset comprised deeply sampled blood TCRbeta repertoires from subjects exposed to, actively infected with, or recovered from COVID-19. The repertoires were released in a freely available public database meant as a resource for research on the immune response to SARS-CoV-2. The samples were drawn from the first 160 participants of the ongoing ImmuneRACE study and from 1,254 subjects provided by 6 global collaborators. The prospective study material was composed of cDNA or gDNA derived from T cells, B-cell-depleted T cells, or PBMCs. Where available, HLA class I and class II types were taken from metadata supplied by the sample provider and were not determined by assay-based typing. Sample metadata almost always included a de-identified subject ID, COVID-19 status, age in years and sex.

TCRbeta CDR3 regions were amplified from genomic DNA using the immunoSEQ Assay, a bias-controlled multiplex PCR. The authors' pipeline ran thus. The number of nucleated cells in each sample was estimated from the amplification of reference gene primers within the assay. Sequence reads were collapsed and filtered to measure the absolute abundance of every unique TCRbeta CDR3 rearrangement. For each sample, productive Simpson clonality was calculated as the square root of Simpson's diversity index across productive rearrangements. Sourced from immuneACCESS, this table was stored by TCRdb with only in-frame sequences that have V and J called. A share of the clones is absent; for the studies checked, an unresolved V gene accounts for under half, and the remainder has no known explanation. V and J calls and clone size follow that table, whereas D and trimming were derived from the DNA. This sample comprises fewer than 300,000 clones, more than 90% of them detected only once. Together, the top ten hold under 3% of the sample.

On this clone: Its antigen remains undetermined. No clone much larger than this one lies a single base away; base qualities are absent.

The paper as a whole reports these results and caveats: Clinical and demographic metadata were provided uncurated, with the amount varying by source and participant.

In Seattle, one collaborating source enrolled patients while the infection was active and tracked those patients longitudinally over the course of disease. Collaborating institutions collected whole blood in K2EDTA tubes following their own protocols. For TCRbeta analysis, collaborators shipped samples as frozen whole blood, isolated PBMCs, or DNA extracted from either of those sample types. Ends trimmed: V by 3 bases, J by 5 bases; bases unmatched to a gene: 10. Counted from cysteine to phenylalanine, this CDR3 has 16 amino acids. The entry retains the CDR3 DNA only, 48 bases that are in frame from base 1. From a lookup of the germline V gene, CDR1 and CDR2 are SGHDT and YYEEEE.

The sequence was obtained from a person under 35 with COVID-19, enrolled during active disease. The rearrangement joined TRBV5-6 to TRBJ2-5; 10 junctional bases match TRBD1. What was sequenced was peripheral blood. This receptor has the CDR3 CASSWRTTGGGETQYF. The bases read TGTGCCAGCAGCTGGAGGACGACAGGGGGCGGTGAGACCCAGTACTTC.